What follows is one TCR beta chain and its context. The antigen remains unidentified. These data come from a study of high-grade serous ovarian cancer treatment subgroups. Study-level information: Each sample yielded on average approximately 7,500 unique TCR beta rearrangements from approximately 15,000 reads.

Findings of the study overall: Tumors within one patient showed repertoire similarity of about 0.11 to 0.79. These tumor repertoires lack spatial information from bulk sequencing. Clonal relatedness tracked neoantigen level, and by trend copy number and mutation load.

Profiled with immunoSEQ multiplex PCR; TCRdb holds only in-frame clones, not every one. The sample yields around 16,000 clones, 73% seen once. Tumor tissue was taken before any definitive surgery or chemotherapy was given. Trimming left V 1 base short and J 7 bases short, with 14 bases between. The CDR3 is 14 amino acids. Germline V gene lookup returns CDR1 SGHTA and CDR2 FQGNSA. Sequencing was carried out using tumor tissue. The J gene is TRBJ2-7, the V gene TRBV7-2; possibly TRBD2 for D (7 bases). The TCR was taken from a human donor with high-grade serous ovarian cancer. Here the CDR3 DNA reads TGTGCCAGCAGCTTAGGTGGGGGGGCGAGGGAGCAGTACTTC. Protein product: CASSLGGGAREQYF.